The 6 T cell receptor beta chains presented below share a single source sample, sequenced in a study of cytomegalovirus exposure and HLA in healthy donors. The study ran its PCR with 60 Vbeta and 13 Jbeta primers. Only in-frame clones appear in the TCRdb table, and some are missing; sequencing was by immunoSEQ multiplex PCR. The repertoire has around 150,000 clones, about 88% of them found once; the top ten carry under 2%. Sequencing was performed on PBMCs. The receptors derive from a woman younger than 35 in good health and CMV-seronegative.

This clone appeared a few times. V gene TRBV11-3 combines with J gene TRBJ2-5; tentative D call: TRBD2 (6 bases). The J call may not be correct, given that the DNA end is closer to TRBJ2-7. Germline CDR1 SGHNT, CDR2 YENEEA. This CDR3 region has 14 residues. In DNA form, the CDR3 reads TGTGCCAGCAGCGAGACCGGGACTCCCTACGAGCAGTACTTC. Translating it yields CASSETGTPYEQYF.

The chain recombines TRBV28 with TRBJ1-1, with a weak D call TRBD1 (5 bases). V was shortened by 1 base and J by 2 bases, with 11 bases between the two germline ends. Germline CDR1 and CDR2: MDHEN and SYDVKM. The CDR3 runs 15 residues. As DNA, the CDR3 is TGTGCCAGCAGTTTATTAGGGCAGGGTAACACTGAAGCTTTCTTT. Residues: CASSLLGQGNTEAFF. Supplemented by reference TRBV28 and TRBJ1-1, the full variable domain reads DVKVTQSSRYLVKRTGEKVFLECVQDMDHENMFWYRQDPGLGLRLIYFSYDVKMKEKGDIPEGYSVSREKKERFSLILESASTNQTSMYLCASSLLGQGNTEAFFGQGTRLTVV.

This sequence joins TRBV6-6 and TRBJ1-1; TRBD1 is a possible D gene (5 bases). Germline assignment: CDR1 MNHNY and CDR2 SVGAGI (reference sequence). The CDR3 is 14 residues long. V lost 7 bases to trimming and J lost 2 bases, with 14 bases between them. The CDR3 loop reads CASTIRGSNTEAFF. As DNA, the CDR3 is TGTGCCAGCACCATAAGGGGCTCTAACACTGAAGCTTTCTTT.

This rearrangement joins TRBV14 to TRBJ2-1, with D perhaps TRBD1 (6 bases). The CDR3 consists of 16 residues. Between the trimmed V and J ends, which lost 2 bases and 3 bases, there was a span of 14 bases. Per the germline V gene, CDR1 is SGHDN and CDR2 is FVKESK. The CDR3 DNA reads TGTGCCAGCAGCCAAACCCCGGGACACCACTACAATGAGCAGTTCTTC. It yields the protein CASSQTPGHHYNEQFF. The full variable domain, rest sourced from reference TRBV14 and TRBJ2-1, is EAGVTQFPSHSVIEKGQTVTLRCDPISGHDNLYWYRRVMGKEIKFLLHFVKESKQDESGMPNNRFLAERTGGTYSTLKVQPAELEDSGVYFCASSQTPGHHYNEQFFGPGTRLTVL.

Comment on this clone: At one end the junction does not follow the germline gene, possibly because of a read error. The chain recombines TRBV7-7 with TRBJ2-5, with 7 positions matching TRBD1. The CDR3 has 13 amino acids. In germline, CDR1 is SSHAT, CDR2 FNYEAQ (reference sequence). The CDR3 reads CASSMGQQETQYF. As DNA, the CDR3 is TGTGCTAGCAGCATGGGACAGCAAGAGACCCAGTACTTC.

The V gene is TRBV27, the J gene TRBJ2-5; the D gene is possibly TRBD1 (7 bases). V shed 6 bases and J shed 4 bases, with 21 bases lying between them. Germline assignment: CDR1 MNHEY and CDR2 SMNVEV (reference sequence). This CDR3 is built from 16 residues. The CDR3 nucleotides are TGTGCCAGCAGACCCCTGCCCCAGGGGGGTCGAGAGACCCAGTACTTC. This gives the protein CASRPLPQGGRETQYF.